The present T cell receptor beta chain was sequenced within a study of radiotherapy plus CTLA-4 blockade in lung cancer. General observations from the study: The best predictor of response was reported to be early blood T cell clone dynamics, with interferon-beta.

With ipilimumab providing CTLA-4 blockade, focal radiation was administered to patients who had chemo-refractory metastatic non-small-cell lung cancer. Using immunoSEQ multiplex PCR, the repertoire was profiled, and TCRdb retains in-frame clones only, with some absent. The table shows about 97,000 clones, with approximately 72% occurring only once. From germline, CDR1 is SNHLY and CDR2 FYNNEI. The CDR3 covers 15 residues. The germline V and J ends were trimmed by 4 bases and 5 bases, with 14 bases remaining between them. With respect to this clone: Its target is unknown.

The specimen was peripheral blood, collected from a patient treated with radiotherapy plus ipilimumab. The genes are TRBV2 and TRBJ1-4; D remains unclear. The source is a human donor with non-small cell lung cancer who had a partial response to radiotherapy plus ipilimumab. Some clones in this sample may be carry-over from other donors' samples. Written as DNA, the CDR3 is TGTGCCAGCAGTGCGGGTTGGGTGGAGAATGAAAAACTGTTTTTT. Residues: CASSAGWVENEKLFF.